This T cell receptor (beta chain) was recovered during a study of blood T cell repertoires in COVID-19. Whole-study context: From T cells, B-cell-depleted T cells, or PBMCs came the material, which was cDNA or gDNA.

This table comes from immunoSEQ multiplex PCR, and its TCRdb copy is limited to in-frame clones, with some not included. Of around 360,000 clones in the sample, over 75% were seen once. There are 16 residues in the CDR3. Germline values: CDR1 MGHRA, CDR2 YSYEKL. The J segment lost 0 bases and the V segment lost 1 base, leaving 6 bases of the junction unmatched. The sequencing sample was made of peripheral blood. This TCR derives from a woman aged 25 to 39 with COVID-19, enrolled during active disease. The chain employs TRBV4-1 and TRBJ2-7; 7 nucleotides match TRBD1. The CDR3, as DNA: TGCGCCAGCAGCCAAGTTCCGGACAGGAGCTCCTACGAGCAGTACTTC. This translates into CASSQVPDRSSYEQYF.